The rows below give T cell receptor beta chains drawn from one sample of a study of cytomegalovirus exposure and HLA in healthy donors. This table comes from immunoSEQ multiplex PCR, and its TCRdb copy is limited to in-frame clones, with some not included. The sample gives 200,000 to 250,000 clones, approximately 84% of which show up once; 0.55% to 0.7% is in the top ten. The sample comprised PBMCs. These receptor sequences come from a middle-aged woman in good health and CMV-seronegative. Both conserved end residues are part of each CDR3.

CASRATDRATNEKLFF	16	TRBV4-2
CASTLPGGGTEAFF	14	TRBV2
CASGVTGVGQPQHF	14	TRBV10-2
CASLPRTAGALYEQYF	16	TRBV6-6
CASSRGRGFYNEQFF	15	TRBV27
CAISGTPRTGFSYEQYF	17	TRBV10-3
CSVGEGQVMNTEAFF	15	TRBV29-1
CASSVGGPIGQGGAFF	16	TRBV5-1
CASSLLSGNTIYF	13	TRBV27
CASSLVAGSSYEQYF	15	TRBV11-3
CASRGVLGTEAFF	13	TRBV5-1
CASSGQGDRAFF	12	TRBV6-1
CASGDRANTEAFF	13	TRBV2
CASSPDISGNTIYF	14	TRBV5-6
CASSVAAVNYGYTF	14	TRBV9
CASSQRTGDRETQYF	15	TRBV4-1
CASSIRGYEQYF	12	TRBV5-6
CASSLGGVTGELFF	14	TRBV7-2
CASSLTSGGTDTQYF	15	TRBV5-5
CASSVGAGLSYEQYF	15	TRBV9
CASRRQGGTGELFF	14	TRBV28
CASSGQRDCLEQYF	14	TRBV7-7
CASSRRGSQDNYGYTF	16	TRBV14
CASSPLGWDRPNTEAFF	17	TRBV18
CASREGGTQETQYF	14	TRBV25-1
CASSLHREGEAFF	13	TRBV27
CASSQGTNTGELFF	14	TRBV9
CACLRDLGQNYGYTF	15	TRBV30
CASSLGTGGEETQYF	15	TRBV5-4
CASTRQGLNEKLFF	14	TRBV19
CSGEGVGYNEQFF	13	TRBV29-1
CASSRAGYGYTF	12	TRBV19
CASSQRQSATYEQYF	15	TRBV4-1
CASSPGENEKLFF	13	TRBV2
CASSVQGLFSYEQYF	15	TRBV10-1
CASSPGVLAQETQYF	15	TRBV6-5
CASSRGQGQAYEQYF	15	TRBV19
CASSLRLAGGVNEQFF	16	TRBV7-8
CAISDFDRGRYEQYF	15	TRBV10-3
CASSLKDRDKNIQYF	15	TRBV5-6